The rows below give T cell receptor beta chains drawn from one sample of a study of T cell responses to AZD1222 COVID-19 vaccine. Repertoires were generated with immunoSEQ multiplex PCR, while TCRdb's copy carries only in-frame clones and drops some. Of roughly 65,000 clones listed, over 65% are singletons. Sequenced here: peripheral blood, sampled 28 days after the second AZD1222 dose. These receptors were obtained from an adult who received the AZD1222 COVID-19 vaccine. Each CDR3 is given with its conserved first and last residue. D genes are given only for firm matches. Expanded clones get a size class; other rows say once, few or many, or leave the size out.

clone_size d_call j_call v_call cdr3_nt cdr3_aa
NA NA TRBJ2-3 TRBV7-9 TGTGCCAGCAGCTTAGAGTTCCGAGATACGCAGTATTTT CASSLEFRDTQYF
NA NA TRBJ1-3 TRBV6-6 TGTGCCAGCAGTCCTCAGGGTTGGTCTGGAAACACCATATATTTT CASSPQGWSGNTIYF
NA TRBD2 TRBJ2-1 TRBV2 TGTGCCAGCAGGGCACCGGGACTAGCGGGCCACAATGAGCAGTTCTTC CASRAPGLAGHNEQFF
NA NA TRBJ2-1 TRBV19 TGTGCCAGTAGTCCCGGGTCCTACAATGAGCAGTTCTTC CASSPGSYNEQFF
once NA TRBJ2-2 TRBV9 TGTGCCAGCAGCGTAGGGAACACCGGGGAGCTGTTTTTT CASSVGNTGELFF
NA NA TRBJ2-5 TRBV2 TGTGCCAGCAGTGCCAATCAAGAGACCCAGTACTTC CASSANQETQYF
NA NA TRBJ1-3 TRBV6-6 TGTGCCAGCCGGGGGGCTGGAAACACCATATATTTT CASRGAGNTIYF
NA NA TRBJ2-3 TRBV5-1 TGCGCCAGCAGCTTGGAAACCGCATACACAGATACGCAGTATTTT CASSLETAYTDTQYF
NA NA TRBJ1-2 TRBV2 TGTGCCAGCAGTTACACCCCTGGGGACTATGGCTACACCTTC CASSYTPGDYGYTF
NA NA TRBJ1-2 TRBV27 TGTGCCAGCAGATCTACAGGGAGATCCTATGGCTACACCTTC CASRSTGRSYGYTF
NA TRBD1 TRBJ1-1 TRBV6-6 TGTGCCAGCAGTTACCCCCAGGGAGGGGGCCCTGAAGCTTTCTTT CASSYPQGGGPEAFF
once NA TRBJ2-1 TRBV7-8 TGTGCCAGCAGCTTAGAGGGGGGGGCCGCCTCGAGGGAGCAGTTCTTC CASSLEGGAASREQFF
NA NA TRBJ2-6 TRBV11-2 TGTGCCAGCACTGTAGCCGCTGGGGCCAACGTCCTGACTTTC CASTVAAGANVLTF
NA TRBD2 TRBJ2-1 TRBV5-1 TGCGCCAGCAGCACCCAAGCGGGAGGGAACTACAATGAGCAGTTCTTC CASSTQAGGNYNEQFF
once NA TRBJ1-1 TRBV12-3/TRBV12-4 TGTGCCAGCAGTCCGTACCGGGACACTGAAGCTTTCTTT CASSPYRDTEAFF
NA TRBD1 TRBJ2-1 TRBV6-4 TGTGCCAGCTTCACTCGACGGGGACAGGGAAACAATGAGCAGTTCTTC CASFTRRGQGNNEQFF
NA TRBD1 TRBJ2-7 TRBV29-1 TGCAGCGTTCAGCAGGGGGTCCTCGGCGGCGAGCAGTACTTC CSVQQGVLGGEQYF
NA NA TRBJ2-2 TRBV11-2 TGTGCCAGCAGCTCCTCCCTCGGGACACCAACCGGGGAGCTGTTTTTT CASSSSLGTPTGELFF
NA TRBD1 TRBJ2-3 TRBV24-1 TGTGCCATAGGACAGGGCAGCGCAGATACGCAGTATTTT CAIGQGSADTQYF
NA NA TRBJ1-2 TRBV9 TGTGCCAGCAGCGTAGCCCCGATGGGCCGGGACCCTGCTAACTATGGCTACACCTTC CASSVAPMGRDPANYGYTF
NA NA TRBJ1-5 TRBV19 TGTGCCAGTAGTATAGAAGGGATTGTAGGCCAGCATTTT CASSIEGIVGQHF
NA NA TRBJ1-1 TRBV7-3 TGTGCCAGCAGCTTAATCGGGGAAACTGAAGCTTTCTTT CASSLIGETEAFF
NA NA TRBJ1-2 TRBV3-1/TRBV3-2 TGTGCCAGCAGCCAAGTTCCCCCCCGACCCTATGGCTACACCTTC CASSQVPPRPYGYTF
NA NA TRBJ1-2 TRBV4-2 TGTGCCAGCAGCCAAGATCGGGGGATCTATGGCTACACCTTC CASSQDRGIYGYTF
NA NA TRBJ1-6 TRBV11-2 TGTGCCAGCAGCTCCGATTCACCCCTCCACTTT CASSSDSPLHF
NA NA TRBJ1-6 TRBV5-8 TGTGCCAGCAGCTTCAGGGTTTTGCATTCACCCCTCCACTTT CASSFRVLHSPLHF
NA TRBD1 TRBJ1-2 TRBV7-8 TGTGCCAGCAGCCACGGGACAGCAACTAACTATGGCTACACCTTC CASSHGTATNYGYTF
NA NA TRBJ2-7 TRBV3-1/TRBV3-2 TGTGCCAGCAGCCAGGGATACGAGCAGTACTTC CASSQGYEQYF
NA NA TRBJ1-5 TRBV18 TGTGCCAGCTCACCAATTTCGCAGGGTAGGCTGCTGACATATCAGCCCCAGCATTTT CASSPISQGRLLTYQPQHF
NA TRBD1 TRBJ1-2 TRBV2 TGTGCCAGCAGAGAAACACAGGGGCCCTTTAACTATGGCTACACCTTC CASRETQGPFNYGYTF
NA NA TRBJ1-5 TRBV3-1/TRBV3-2 TGTGCCAGCAGCCAAGATCAGCTTCGGGGTCAGCCCCAGCATTTT CASSQDQLRGQPQHF
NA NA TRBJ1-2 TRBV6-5 TGTGCCAGCACCGAGCCCGGGTATGGCTACACCTTC CASTEPGYGYTF
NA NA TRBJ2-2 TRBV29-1 TGCAGCGTTGAAAGGGAAAACACCGGGGAGCTGTTTTTT CSVERENTGELFF
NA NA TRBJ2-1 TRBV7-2 TGTGCCAGCAGCTTAGTTGGGTACAATGAGCAGTTCTTC CASSLVGYNEQFF
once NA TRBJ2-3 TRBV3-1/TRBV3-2 TGTGCCAGCAGCCAAGATCGTAGAGGGGGAGCAGATACGCAGTATTTT CASSQDRRGGADTQYF
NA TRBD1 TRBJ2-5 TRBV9 TGTGCCAGCAGCACTAGACAGGGTGAGACCCAGTACTTC CASSTRQGETQYF
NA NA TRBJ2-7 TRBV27 TGTGCCAGCAGTCGGGACACCTACGAGCAGTACTTC CASSRDTYEQYF
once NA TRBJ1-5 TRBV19 TGTGCCAGTAGTACTAGGGGAGGAAGCAATCAGCCCCAGCATTTT CASSTRGGSNQPQHF
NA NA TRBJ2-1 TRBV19 TGTGCCGCCCCCGTTAGGACAGGGGAGGCTAGCGGGAGTGAGAATGAGCAGTTCTTC CAAPVRTGEASGSENEQFF
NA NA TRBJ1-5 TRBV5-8 TGTGCCAGCAGCTTGGAGGCAGGGCACAGCAATCAGCCCCAGCATTTT CASSLEAGHSNQPQHF
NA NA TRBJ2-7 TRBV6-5 TGTGCCAGCAGTTACTTGGGCGGTACCTACGAGCAGTACTTC CASSYLGGTYEQYF
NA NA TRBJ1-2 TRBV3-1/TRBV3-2 TGTGCCAGCAGCCAAGGCGACAGTGCTGCTAGGGGCTACACCTTC CASSQGDSAARGYTF
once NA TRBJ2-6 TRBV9 TGTGCCAGCAGCACAACAGGAGCCTCTGGGGCCAACGTCCTGACTTTC CASSTTGASGANVLTF
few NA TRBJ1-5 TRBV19 TGTGCCAGTAGTATAGGGTGGACGGTGAACAATCAGCCCCAGCATTTT CASSIGWTVNNQPQHF
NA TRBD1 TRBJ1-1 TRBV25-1 TGTGCCAGCAGTGCACAGGGGTTGGCTTTCTTT CASSAQGLAFF
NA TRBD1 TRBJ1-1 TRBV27 TGTGCCAGCAGTTTAAAGGGGGCGAATATGAACACTGAAGCTTTCTTT CASSLKGANMNTEAFF
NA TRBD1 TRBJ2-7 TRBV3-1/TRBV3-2 TGTGCCAGCAGCCAAGATTTACAGGGGGCCGGCGAGCAGTACTTC CASSQDLQGAGEQYF
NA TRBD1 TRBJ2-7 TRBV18 TGTGCCAGCTCACCGGGACAGAGCTCCTACGAGCAGTACTTC CASSPGQSSYEQYF
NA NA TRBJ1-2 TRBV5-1 TGCGCCAGCAGCTTGGAGCCCGTTCGGGGCTACACCTTC CASSLEPVRGYTF
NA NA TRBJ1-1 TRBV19 TGTGCCAGTAGTATTCGTTGGGCAGGGCCTGAAGCTTTCTTT CASSIRWAGPEAFF
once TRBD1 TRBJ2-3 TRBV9 TGTGCCAGCAGCGGGACAGGGCCCCTTGGTGTGCAGTATTTT CASSGTGPLGVQYF
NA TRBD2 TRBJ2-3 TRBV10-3 TGTGCCATCAGGGGGAGGCTAGCGGGAGAGGTAGATACGCAGTATTTT CAIRGRLAGEVDTQYF
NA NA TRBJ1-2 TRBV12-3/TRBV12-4 TGTGCCAGCAGTCCGGACCTAGTTGTAGGCTACACCTTC CASSPDLVVGYTF
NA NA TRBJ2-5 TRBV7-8 TGTGCCAGCAGCTTAAATTCTAACCGAGAGACCCAGTACTTC CASSLNSNRETQYF
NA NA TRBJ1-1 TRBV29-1 TGCAGCGGCCACGCTACAGGGAATGAAGCTTTCTTT CSGHATGNEAFF
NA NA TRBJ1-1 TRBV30 TGTGCCTGGAGTGTCCCCACAATGAACACTGAAGCTTTCTTT CAWSVPTMNTEAFF
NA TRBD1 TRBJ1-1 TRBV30 TGTGCCTGGCTACAGGGGGCGGGCACTGAAGCTTTCTTT CAWLQGAGTEAFF
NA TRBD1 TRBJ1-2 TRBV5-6 TGTGCCAGCAGCTTCGTCCCGGGACAGGGGGCAGGAGGCTACACCTTC CASSFVPGQGAGGYTF
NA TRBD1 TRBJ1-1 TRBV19 TGTGCCAGTAGTATAGGACAGGGGTTGAACACTGAAGCTTTCTTT CASSIGQGLNTEAFF